This entry lists 19 T cell receptor beta chains sequenced from one sample in a study of control samples from healthy donors and cancer patients. Libraries were prepared by immunoSEQ multiplex PCR; TCRdb keeps only in-frame clonotypes and omits some of them. Of 50,000 to 55,000 clones in the sample, roughly 96% are singletons; the top ten hold 2.4%. Sample: blood. The source of these receptors is a man aged 25-45 years in good health.

The chain uses TRBV20-1 and TRBJ1-5; D not resolved. Germline V gives CDR1 DFQATT, CDR2 SNEGSKA (reference sequence). The V and J ends lost 0 bases and 15 bases respectively, with 12 bases between them. CDR3 length equals 11 residues. DNA of the CDR3: TGCAGTGCTAGAGACGGCAGGCGGTCGCATTTT. Translating it yields CSARDGRRSHF.

This rearrangement joins TRBV30 to TRBJ2-3, with D tentatively TRBD1 or TRBD2 (5 bases each). This CDR3 spans 14 amino acids. Per germline, CDR1 GTSNPN and CDR2 SVGIG (reference sequence). With 5 bases removed from V and 5 bases from J, the gap between germline ends came to 17 bases. DNA of the CDR3: TGTGCCTGGGGGACGCGGTCCGCTGGAGATACGCAGTATTTT. As protein: CAWGTRSAGDTQYF.

The chain links TRBV30 to TRBJ2-3; D not certain. This CDR3 spans 12 amino acids. V was shortened by 2 bases and J by 3 bases, with 6 bases between the two germline ends. The germline V gene encodes CDR1 GTSNPN and CDR2 SVGIG (reference sequence). The CDR3 loop is CAWSKTTDTQYF. The DNA for the CDR3 is TGTGCCTGGAGTAAAACTACAGATACGCAGTATTTT.

The chain couples TRBV6-6 to TRBJ1-4; 8 positions match TRBD1. This CDR3 comprises 16 residues. CDR1 is MNHNY and CDR2 is SVGAGI in the germline V gene (reference sequence). Trimming took 4 bases from V and 7 from J; bases not matched to a gene: 11. CDR3 in DNA: TGTGCCAGCAGTTTTACTCTACAGGGGGTGACTGAAAAACTGTTTTTT. Translating it yields CASSFTLQGVTEKLFF.

The chain uses TRBV6-5 and TRBJ1-2, with D possibly being TRBD1 (6 bases). The CDR3 has 14 residues. V was pared by 10 bases and J by 7 bases, with 22 bases between. CDR1 is MNHEY, CDR2 SVGAGI, per germline. CDR3 in amino acids: CAITREQGASGYTF. The CDR3 nucleotides are TGTGCCATAACGCGGGAACAGGGAGCCTCTGGCTACACCTTC.

This rearrangement joins TRBV21-1 to TRBJ1-3. TRBV21-1 is shown as a pseudogene. There are 15 residues in the CDR3. This CDR3 reads CASSKANRRGNTIYF. DNA of the CDR3: TGTGCCAGCAGCAAAGCAAACAGGAGGGGGAACACCATATATTTT.

The V gene is TRBV5-5, the J gene TRBJ2-5; D gene unclear. Trimming pared 2 bases from V and 5 bases from J, leaving 13 bases between. Germline values: CDR1 SGHKS, CDR2 YYEKEE (reference sequence). The CDR3 extends over 14 amino acids. The CDR3 region is CASSFRTEVETQYF. In nucleotides, the CDR3 is TGTGCCAGCAGCTTTAGAACTGAGGTGGAGACCCAGTACTTC.

V usage is TRBV4-3 and J usage is TRBJ2-3; 7 positions agree with TRBD1. Germline-derived CDR1 and CDR2 are LGHNA and YSLEER. J lost 1 base, V lost 3 bases, and 7 bases had no gene match. This CDR3 comprises 16 residues. CDR3 DNA: TGCGCCAGCAGCCAGACCCCAGGACAGGGCACAGATACGCAGTATTTT. Residues: CASSQTPGQGTDTQYF.

This clone was recorded once. The V and J genes are TRBV9 and TRBJ1-1, with unresolved D. Trimming left V 0 bases short and J 4 bases short, with 10 bases between. The germline CDR1 and CDR2 sequences are SGDLS and YYNGEE. This CDR3 has 14 residues. CDR3 sequence: CASSVDGRSTEAFF. The CDR3 bases are TGTGCCAGCAGCGTAGACGGGAGAAGCACTGAAGCTTTCTTT.

The chain employs TRBV29-1 and TRBJ2-3; D remains unclear. V was pared by 3 bases and J by 5 bases, with 6 bases between. CDR1 is SQVTM, CDR2 ANQGSEA, per germline. The CDR3 totals 11 residues. The CDR3 DNA sequence: TGCAGCGTTGACGTGGGAGATACGCAGTATTTT. It yields the protein CSVDVGDTQYF.

This sequence joins TRBV15 and TRBJ2-7; D may be TRBD1 (6 bases). CDR1 and CDR2 from the germline V gene are LNHNV and YYDKDF (reference sequence). CDR3 length: 15 residues. The V gene lost 5 bases and the J gene lost 4 bases, with 18 bases spanning the gap. Written as DNA, the CDR3 is TGTGCCACCAGCCCACATCCAGGGGCCTATTACGAGCAGTACTTC. It is translated as CATSPHPGAYYEQYF.

J is TRBJ1-1 and V is TRBV28, with TRBD1 matching 8 bases. Germline V gene lookup returns CDR1 MDHEN and CDR2 SYDVKM. There are 14 residues in the CDR3. V was clipped by 7 bases and J by 0 bases; unmatched bases: 4. This CDR3 reads CASTRDRLNTEAFF. CDR3 DNA: TGTGCCAGCACCCGGGACAGGTTGAACACTGAAGCTTTCTTT.

The J gene is TRBJ1-4, the V gene TRBV4-1; TRBD1 might be the D (6 bases). There are 15 residues in the CDR3. In germline, CDR1 is MGHRA, CDR2 YSYEKL. Between the trimmed V and J ends, which lost 5 bases and 4 bases, there was a span of 14 bases. The CDR3 nucleotides read TGCGCCAGCAGCTACCGGGACACCAATAATGAAAAACTGTTTTTT. Translating it yields CASSYRDTNNEKLFF.

The chain links TRBV18 to TRBJ1-1; 8 nucleotides align to TRBD1. With V trimmed by 1 base and J by 4 bases, 2 bases remained unmatched. The length of the CDR3 is 14 residues. Germline V gene data show CDR1 as KGHSH and CDR2 as LQKENI. CDR3 region: CASSPLRGLTEAFF. The DNA for the CDR3 is TGTGCCAGCTCACCACTCAGGGGGCTCACTGAAGCTTTCTTT.

The gene calls are TRBV15 and TRBJ1-6; 7 nucleotides match TRBD1. The junction had 4 bases not matched to a gene; V was cut back by 1 base and J by 7 bases. CDR1 and CDR2 (germline): LNHNV, YYDKDF (reference sequence). The CDR3 contains 15 residues. CDR3 in amino acids: CATSRARQGNSPLHF. CDR3 DNA: TGTGCCACCAGCAGAGCACGACAGGGAAATTCACCCCTCCACTTT.

The chain is built from TRBV28 and TRBJ1-1; no firm D call. Trimming left V 4 bases short and J 4 bases short, with 4 bases between. The germline V gene encodes CDR1 MDHEN and CDR2 SYDVKM. This CDR3 region has 11 residues. The CDR3 DNA is TGTGCCAGCAGTTCCCGCACTGAAGCTTTCTTT. Translated: CASSSRTEAFF.

The chain is built from TRBV27 and TRBJ1-5; 8 nucleotides line up with TRBD1. Germline CDR1 reads MNHEY; CDR2 reads SMNVEV (reference sequence). The CDR3 has 17 amino acids. The V gene end was trimmed by 5 bases and the J gene end by 0 bases; junction bases not matched to a gene: 9. CDR3 coding DNA: TGTGCCAGCAGTACTTACCGGGACAGGTATAGCAATCAGCCCCAGCATTTT. Amino acids: CASSTYRDRYSNQPQHF.

CDR3 protein: CAISEGPGGITGELFF. The CDR3 DNA follows: TGTGCCATCAGTGAGGGCCCAGGGGGAATCACCGGGGAGCTGTTTTTT. The rearrangement uses TRBV10-3 and TRBJ2-2; TRBD1 matches 7 bases. Germline CDR1 and CDR2: ENHRY and SYGVKD. The V gene end was trimmed by 2 bases and the J gene end by 4 bases; junction bases not matched to a gene: 7. The CDR3 covers 16 residues.

V is TRBV6-5 and J is TRBJ1-2; D remains unclear. V was cut by 5 bases and J by 10 bases, with 17 bases left in between. Looked up from germline, CDR1 is MNHEY and CDR2 is SVGAGI. The CDR3 length is 13 residues. As DNA, the CDR3 is TGTGCCAGCAGTCCCCACAGACTGCGAGACTACACCTTC. Its translation: CASSPHRLRDYTF.